The present TCR beta chain was sequenced within a study of technical replicates of blood from a handful of donors (dated by TCRdb to about 2017). The method was the immunoSEQ multiplex PCR assay. The table was pulled from immuneACCESS by TCRdb, which kept in-frame rearrangements only. Such tables lose some clones; where checked, under half of the loss comes from unresolved V genes, and the rest has no known cause. Across this sample there are around 68,000 clones, with 95% to 98% seen only once. 0.25% to 0.35% of the sample belongs to the ten largest clones. CDR1 and CDR2 are drawn from the germline V gene: MDHEN, SYDVKM. V and J are trimmed by 3 bases and 6 bases, and the gene matches miss 5 bases of the junction. CDR3 length: 14 amino acids, cysteine to phenylalanine. The only DNA kept is the CDR3, 42 bases in frame from the first base. With respect to this clone: Its antigen target is currently unknown. One base away there is no much larger clone; base qualities are not given.

This clonotype was obtained from a human donor in good health. The sequenced material came from T cells isolated from PBMCs. The V gene is TRBV28 and the J gene is TRBJ1-5, and 7 bases in between align with TRBD1. The CDR3 is CASSLVEGAQPQHF. The nucleotide sequence is TGTGCCAGCAGTTTGGTGGAGGGGGCTCAGCCCCAGCATTTT. Supplemented by the reference TRBV28 and TRBJ1-5 proteins around the CDR3, the complete variable domain is DVKVTQSSRYLVKRTGEKVFLECVQDMDHENMFWYRQDPGLGLRLIYFSYDVKMKEKGDIPEGYSVSREKKERFSLILESASTNQTSMYLCASSLVEGAQPQHFGDGTRLSIL.